This T cell receptor beta chain was obtained from a study of blood T cell repertoires in COVID-19. Study-level information: Sources were T cells, B-cell-depleted T cells, or PBMCs; the material itself was cDNA or gDNA.

The table came from immunoSEQ multiplex PCR; TCRdb's copy has only in-frame clones and leaves some out. The repertoire holds roughly 150,000 clones, with around three quarters as singletons. Per germline, CDR1 MDHEN and CDR2 SYDVKM. The V end was cut by 5 bases, the J end by 1 base, with 15 bases between. The CDR3 contains 16 residues. This TCR came from a man between 60 and 70 years old with acute or convalescent COVID-19. V usage is TRBV28 and J usage is TRBJ2-1; perhaps TRBD2 as D (6 bases). The sample was peripheral blood. The CDR3 coding sequence is TGTGCCAGCAGTCCGCATCGACTAGGTTCCTACAATGAGCAGTTCTTC. Translation: CASSPHRLGSYNEQFF.